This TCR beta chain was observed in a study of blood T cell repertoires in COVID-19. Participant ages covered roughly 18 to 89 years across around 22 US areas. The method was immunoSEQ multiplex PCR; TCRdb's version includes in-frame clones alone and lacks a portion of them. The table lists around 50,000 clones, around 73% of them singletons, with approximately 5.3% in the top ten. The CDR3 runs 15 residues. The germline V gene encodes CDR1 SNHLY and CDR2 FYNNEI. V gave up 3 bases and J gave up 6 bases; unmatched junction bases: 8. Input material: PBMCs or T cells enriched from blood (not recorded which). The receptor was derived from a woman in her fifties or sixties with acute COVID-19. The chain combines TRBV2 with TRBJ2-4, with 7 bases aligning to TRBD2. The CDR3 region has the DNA TGTGCCAGCAGTGACGCCGGGGGGTCCTTAAACATTCAGTACTTC. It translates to CASSDAGGSLNIQYF.